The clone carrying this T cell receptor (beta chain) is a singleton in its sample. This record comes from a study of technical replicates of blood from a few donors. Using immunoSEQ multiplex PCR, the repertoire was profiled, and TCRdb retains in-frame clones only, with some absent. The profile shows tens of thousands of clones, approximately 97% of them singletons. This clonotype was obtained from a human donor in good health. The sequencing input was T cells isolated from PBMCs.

The CDR3 DNA is TGTGCCAGCCAGGGGTATCTGAACACTGAAGCTTTCTTT. Its translation is CASQGYLNTEAFF. The rearrangement uses TRBV19 and TRBJ1-1; perhaps TRBD1 as D (6 bases). The CDR3 sequence is 13 residues long. The germline CDR1 and CDR2 sequences are LNHDA and SQIVND (reference sequence). V was shortened by 9 bases and J by 0 bases, with 11 bases between the two germline ends. Based on the CDR3 plus reference TRBV19 and TRBJ1-1, the full variable domain is DGGITQSPKYLFRKEGQNVTLSCEQNLNHDAMYWYRQDPGQGLRLIYYSQIVNDFQKGDIAEGYSVSREKKESFPLTVTSAQKNPTAFYLCASQGYLNTEAFFGQGTRLTVV.